The clone carrying this T cell receptor (beta chain) was seen only once. The target antigen is unknown. This CDR3 has 14 residues. V was shortened by 5 bases and J by 2 bases, with 12 bases between the two germline ends. Looked up from germline, CDR1 is MDHEN and CDR2 is SYDVKM. This sample is part of a study of T cell responses to AZD1222 COVID-19 vaccine. The repertoire was sequenced with immunoSEQ multiplex PCR; TCRdb's copy has only in-frame clones and lacks some. The sample lists 94,000 or so clones, roughly nine tenths occurring once. Findings of the study overall: Clonal diversity was possibly underestimated, and white British individuals and females predominated among donors. Of the AZD1222 recipients, only five to seven were seropositive at baseline. Spike-wide coverage was observed for vaccine-associated CD4 TCRs, with dominant responses at 160-218 and 743-854.

This chain joins TRBV28 and TRBJ1-2; no reliable D call. The input for sequencing was peripheral blood, taken on day 0 of AZD1222 vaccination. The sequence came from an adult in good health. The CDR3 nucleotides read TGTGCCAGCAGTGCCCCCAGAGGGAACTATGGCTACACCTTC. It specifies CASSAPRGNYGYTF.